The rows below give T cell receptor beta chains drawn from one sample of a study of Tregs in tolerant kidney transplant recipients. Repertoires were generated with immunoSEQ multiplex PCR, while TCRdb's copy carries only in-frame clones and drops some. The table shows some 74,000 clones, with around 93% occurring only once. The starting material was Tregs from blood, obtained before the transplant. The receptors originated from a human donor who received a combined kidney and bone marrow transplant. Both conserved end residues are trimmed from each CDR3.

>TRBV29-1|11
SVERGKNTEAF
>TRBV5-1|9
ASSYTGELF
>TRBV5-1|12
ASSLTSGTETQY
>TRBV27|13
ASSAPPFFQNEQF
>TRBV28|12
ASRPGQLGNTIY
>TRBV30|9
ACPKGTEAF
>TRBV5-6|13
ASSLLSGSWEKLF
>TRBV5-5|13
ASSLLAGGVDTQY
>TRBV11-2|11
ASSLLQAETQY
>TRBV19|13
ASSQTVRDRNTIY
>TRBV6-6|11
ASSGQRQETQY
>TRBV4-3|13
ASSQDRQALYEQY
>TRBV4-1|14
ASSLLGRGWGETQY
>TRBV4-1|13
ASSQDSQGRLEQY
>TRBV5-1|10
ASSLRSGELF
>TRBV2|12
ASSANSIQETQY
>TRBV15|10
ATSRNFGRQY
>TRBV27|12
ASSRQAVGTEAF
>TRBV5-4|12
ASSLLDTQETQY
>TRBV29-1|11
SVEDPGNRGYT
>TRBV18|14
ASSPPSGGGTGELF
>TRBV9|11
ASSVSGQETQY
>TRBV7-2|12
ASSLEVDHYGYT
>TRBV7-9|16
ASSQKREGNRSTGELF
>TRBV12-5|13
ASGLSPGGSDTQY
>TRBV5-5|13
ASSRGGQANYGYT
>TRBV18|11
ASSPSSNQPQH
>TRBV27|11
ASSLSTYGELF
>TRBV10-3|13
AISVGTSGSNEQY
>TRBV5-1|12
ASSLGTSRETQY
>TRBV2|9
ASASTDTQY
>TRBV5-1|14
ASSLAYREAAYEQY
>TRBV2|13
ASVELVENPYEQY
>TRBV9|13
ASSAGEGSGQPQH
>TRBV10-3|12
AIKGQGQKETQY
>TRBV28|14
ASSFSSGISYNEQF
>TRBV7-2|16
ASSSALAGGPRSLEQY
>TRBV15|10
ATSRDNQPQH
>TRBV4-3|13
ASSQDLAGGRVQY
>TRBV28|11
ASSLSYLYEQY
>TRBV7-2|13
ASSRSTGVLRGYT
>TRBV2|10
ASSIRNYEQY
>TRBV21-1|16
ASSNQLFRTGSPYEQY
>TRBV30|13
ACLNLGVEGEKLF
>TRBV30|9
AWKGNEKLF
>TRBV28|13
ASSFGGGGGTEAF
>TRBV6-5|12
ASSEGGIRDTQY
>TRBV5-1|14
ASSWTGRTSTDTQY